This entry features one TCR beta chain sequence. TCRdb re-called the 5' RACE reads; every CDR3 protein appears as one record, without DNA. This sample's table reports 300,000 to 450,000 distinct CDR3 sequences. These data belong to a study of T cells expressing NK-cell markers. Study context: Obtained from sorted CD3+CD56+NKG2C+, CD3+CD56+NKG2C- and CD3+CD56-NKG2C+ T cells were the TCR beta repertoires. Seven of eight sequenced donors tested HCMV-seropositive; one tested seronegative.

Germline CDR1 and CDR2: MNHEY and SVGAGI. This CDR3 contains 15 residues. The rearrangement uses TRBV6-5 and TRBJ1-1; lacking DNA, the TRBD1 call made by TCRdb goes unchecked. The clonotype originates from a man between 18 and 69 years old in good health. Specimen: blood T cells: a sorted CD56 or NKG2C T cell subset, CD4+ or CD8+ T cells, or bulk PBMC T cells (not recorded which). CDR3 residues: CASSSSRGGHTEAFF.